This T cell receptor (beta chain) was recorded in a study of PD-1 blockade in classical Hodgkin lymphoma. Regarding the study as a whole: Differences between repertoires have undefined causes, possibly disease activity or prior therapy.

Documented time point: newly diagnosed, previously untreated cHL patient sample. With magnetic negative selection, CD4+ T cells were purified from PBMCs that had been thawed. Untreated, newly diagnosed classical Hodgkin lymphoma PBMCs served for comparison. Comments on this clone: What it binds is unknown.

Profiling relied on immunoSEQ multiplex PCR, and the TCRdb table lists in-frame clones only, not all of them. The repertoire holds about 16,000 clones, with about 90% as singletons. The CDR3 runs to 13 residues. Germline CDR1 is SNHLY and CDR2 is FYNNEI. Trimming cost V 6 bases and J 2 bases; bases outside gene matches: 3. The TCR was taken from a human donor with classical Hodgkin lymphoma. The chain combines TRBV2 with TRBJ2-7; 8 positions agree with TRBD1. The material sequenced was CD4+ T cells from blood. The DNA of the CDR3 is TGTGCCAGCAGCGTGGACAGGGCCTACGAGCAGTACTTC. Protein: CASSVDRAYEQYF.